The 23 T cell receptor beta chains presented below share a single source sample, sequenced in a study of blood T cell repertoires in COVID-19. Using immunoSEQ multiplex PCR, the repertoire was profiled, and TCRdb retains in-frame clones only, with some absent. The table shows around 200,000 clones, with 85% occurring only once. Sequencing used PBMCs or T cells enriched from blood (not recorded which). The receptors come from a man aged 35-49 years who had recovered from COVID-19.

This chain's CDR3 is CSVEDIARSSGNTIYF. The CDR3 coding sequence is TGCAGCGTTGAAGATATAGCCCGGAGCTCTGGAAACACCATATATTTT. V is TRBV29-1 and J is TRBJ1-3, with D hard to call. CDR3 length: 16 residues. Germline CDR1 SQVTM, CDR2 ANQGSEA. The V gene lost 0 bases and the J gene lost 0 bases, with 12 bases spanning the gap. The full variable domain, rest sourced from reference TRBV29-1 and TRBJ1-3, is SAVISQKPSRDICQRGTSLTIQCQVDSQVTMMFWYRQQPGQSLTLIATANQGSEATYESGFVIDKFPISRPNLTFSTLTVSNMSPEDSSIYLCSVEDIARSSGNTIYFGEGSWLTVV.

CDR3 sequence (DNA): TGTGCCAGCAGTGAACACAGCAGGGTGCGGGGCTCTGGGGCCAACGTCCTGACTTTC. As protein: CASSEHSRVRGSGANVLTF. The gene calls are TRBV6-1 and TRBJ2-6; D perhaps matches TRBD2 (6 bases). The CDR3 runs to 19 residues. CDR1 and CDR2 (germline): MNHNS, SASEGT. V lost 2 bases and J lost 0, with 17 bases in between.

This chain connects TRBV6-2 or TRBV6-3 to TRBJ2-5; TRBD1 aligns across 8 bases. Germline trimming cut 1 base from V and 5 bases from J; bases unmatched to any gene: 3. Per germline, CDR1 MNHEY and CDR2 SVGEGT. The CDR3 is 14 residues long. CDR3 region: CASSYLRQGETQYF. In DNA form, the CDR3 reads TGTGCCAGCAGTTACTTGAGACAGGGGGAGACCCAGTACTTC.

This chain joins TRBV24-1 and TRBJ1-2; TRBD1 might be the D (5 bases). CDR1 and CDR2 from the germline V gene are KGHDR and SFDVKD. Deletions cut 2 bases from V and 1 base from J, with 7 bases between. This CDR3 spans 14 amino acids. In nucleotides, the CDR3 is TGTGCCACCAGTGATTCGACAGATAACTATGGCTACACCTTC. This translates into CATSDSTDNYGYTF.

With respect to this clone: The junction departs from germline at one end; a sequencing error may be responsible. This chain's CDR3 is CASTPRGF. DNA for the CDR3: TGTGCCAGCACCCCAAGGGGATTT. The chain employs TRBV2 and TRBJ1-1; possibly TRBD1 for D (5 bases). Germline V gives CDR1 SNHLY, CDR2 FYNNEI. The CDR3 runs to 8 residues. The entire variable domain, with the rest obtained from reference TRBV2 and TRBJ1-1, is as follows: EPEVTQTPSHQVTQMGQEVILRCVPISNHLYFYWYRQILGQKVEFLVSFYNNEISEKSEIFDDQFSVERPDGSNFTLKIRSTKLEDSAMYFCASTPRGFGQGTRLTVV.

The chain uses TRBV27 and TRBJ2-7; 8 bases line up with TRBD2. With 5 bases clipped from V and 3 bases from J, the junction kept 6 bases outside the gene matches. Per the germline V gene, CDR1 is MNHEY and CDR2 is SMNVEV (reference sequence). The CDR3 contains 14 residues. The DNA of the CDR3 is TGTGCCAGCAGTGTTAGCGGGATCAACTACGAGCAGTACTTC. Protein sequence: CASSVSGINYEQYF.

V usage is TRBV11-2 and J usage is TRBJ2-7, with D possibly matching TRBD2 (7 bases). The V gene lost 0 bases and the J gene lost 6 bases, with 18 bases spanning the gap. The CDR3 sequence is 16 residues long. The germline gives CDR1 SGHAT, CDR2 FQNNGV. The CDR3 nucleotides are TGTGCCAGCAGCTTAGAGCCGGGGGGCGCGTTCCGCGAGCAGTACTTC. It yields the protein CASSLEPGGAFREQYF.

The chain is built from TRBV2 and TRBJ1-1, with 7 nucleotides matching TRBD1. The CDR3 extends over 15 amino acids. V was clipped by 8 bases and J by 1 base; unmatched bases: 10. Germline V CDR1 and CDR2: SNHLY, FYNNEI. The CDR3 bases are TGTGCCAGCTCTGGGACAGTTGTCTCGAACACTGAAGCTTTCTTT. This sequence encodes CASSGTVVSNTEAFF.

This rearrangement joins TRBV19 to TRBJ1-5; D perhaps matches TRBD1 (6 bases). Germline V gene lookup returns CDR1 LNHDA and CDR2 SQIVND (reference sequence). This CDR3 spans 15 amino acids. With 5 bases removed from V and 7 bases from J, the gap between germline ends came to 18 bases. CDR3 protein: CASSSYRELGQPQHF. The CDR3 DNA reads TGTGCCAGTAGTTCTTACAGGGAACTCGGACAGCCCCAGCATTTT.

V and J are TRBV7-9 and TRBJ2-1; maybe TRBD1 (9 bases). CDR3 length: 15 residues. The germline gives CDR1 SEHNR, CDR2 FQNEAQ (reference sequence). V lost 5 bases and J lost 8, with 19 bases in between. CDR3 region: CASSPYRGRGDEQFF. CDR3 in DNA: TGTGCCAGCAGCCCCTACAGGGGGCGGGGGGATGAGCAGTTCTTC.

This clone was found a few times. The chain carries TRBV6-5 and TRBJ2-7, with 9 bases lining up with TRBD1. The CDR3 runs 13 residues. CDR1 and CDR2 (germline): MNHEY, SVGAGI. Trimming cost V 6 bases and J 2 bases; bases outside gene matches: 2. CDR3 in DNA: TGTGCCAGCAGATACAGGGGGCCCTACGAGCAGTACTTC. Translated: CASRYRGPYEQYF.

The chain recombines TRBV10-3 with TRBJ2-3; 9 nucleotides match TRBD2. The CDR3 loop spans 14 amino acids. CDR1 is ENHRY, CDR2 SYGVKD, per germline. V trimming: 7 bases; J trimming: 1 base; junction bases outside the gene matches: 3. DNA of the CDR3: TGTGCCATCAAGGCGGGAGGGGGCACAGATACGCAGTATTTT. Translated, it gives CAIKAGGGTDTQYF.

The chain joins TRBV5-1 to TRBJ1-1; 7 nucleotides agree with TRBD1. V lost 4 bases and J lost 0; bases outside the gene matches: 9. The germline V gene has CDR1 SGHRS and CDR2 YFSETQ. This CDR3 is 16 amino acids long. This chain's CDR3 is CASSPWTGNMNTEAFF. The CDR3 DNA reads as TGCGCCAGCAGCCCCTGGACAGGAAACATGAACACTGAAGCTTTCTTT.

This clone was observed a handful of times. The V gene is TRBV19, the J gene TRBJ2-1, with 7 bases fitting TRBD1. The CDR3 sequence is 13 residues long. The J segment lost 6 bases and the V segment lost 5 bases, leaving 4 bases of the junction unmatched. Germline V lookup: CDR1 LNHDA, CDR2 SQIVND (reference sequence). CDR3 in DNA: TGTGCCAGTAGTGCCGGGACAGTCAATGAGCAGTTCTTC. Amino acid sequence: CASSAGTVNEQFF.

This clone was seen only a few times. The chain is built from TRBV11-3 and TRBJ2-7; 7 positions match TRBD1. Germline CDR1 is SGHNT and CDR2 is YENEEA. CDR3 size: 14 residues. The J segment lost 3 bases and the V segment lost 4 bases, leaving 6 bases of the junction unmatched. The CDR3 DNA is TGTGCCAGCAGCTGGGGACAGCTTAACTACGAGCAGTACTTC. Translated: CASSWGQLNYEQYF.

The V call is TRBV28, the J call TRBJ1-3, with D possibly being TRBD1 (5 bases). Trimming cost V 6 bases and J 2 bases, with 8 bases left between them. Looked up from germline, CDR1 is MDHEN and CDR2 is SYDVKM. The CDR3 consists of 13 residues. The CDR3 DNA is TGTGCCAGCAGCGGGACTGCTGGAAACACCATATATTTT. It specifies CASSGTAGNTIYF.

This rearrangement joins TRBV9 to TRBJ1-1, with TRBD1 matching over 8 bases. The length of the CDR3 is 14 residues. The V segment lost 3 bases and the J segment 4 bases; nucleotides outside the gene matches: 5. Looked up from germline, CDR1 is SGDLS and CDR2 is YYNGEE. The CDR3 sequence is CASSGTGQPTEAFF. DNA of the CDR3: TGTGCCAGCAGCGGGACAGGGCAGCCCACTGAAGCTTTCTTT.

The chain recombines TRBV27 with TRBJ1-2, with D maybe TRBD1 (6 bases). Germline V gives CDR1 MNHEY, CDR2 SMNVEV (reference sequence). V dropped 7 bases and J dropped 8 bases, with 14 bases sitting between them. The CDR3 consists of 12 residues. As DNA, the CDR3 is TGTGCCAGCACCCCGGGGGGCCGGGGCTACACCTTC. Translating it yields CASTPGGRGYTF.

This clone was counted a few times. J is TRBJ2-7 and V is TRBV7-9, with D hard to call. This CDR3 is built from 12 residues. The V gene's germline CDR1 is SEHNR and CDR2 FQNEAQ (reference sequence). Trimming left V 1 base short and J 13 bases short, with 14 bases between. CDR3 in amino acids: CASSLGPGINYF. CDR3 DNA sequence: TGTGCCAGCAGCTTAGGACCGGGTATCAATTACTTC.

The gene calls are TRBV9 and TRBJ2-7, with no clear D. V lost 4 bases and J 6 bases, leaving 17 bases between the germline ends. Germline V gene lookup returns CDR1 SGDLS and CDR2 YYNGEE. CDR3 length: 14 residues. CDR3 residues: CASSSQTRPGEQYF. The CDR3 DNA reads TGTGCCAGCAGCTCCCAGACTCGCCCGGGCGAGCAGTACTTC.

In the case of this clone: The junction and the germline gene differ at one end; a read error may be behind it. This chain joins TRBV7-7 and TRBJ2-3, with unresolved D. This CDR3 comprises 15 residues. The germline gives CDR1 SSHAT, CDR2 FNYEAQ (reference sequence). The CDR3 spells CASSLTAYSGDTQYF. The CDR3 DNA is TGTGCTAGCAGCTTGACCGCTTACTCAGGAGATACGCAGTATTTT. Full variable domain (outside the CDR3, taken from reference TRBV7-7 and TRBJ2-3): GAGVSQSPRYKVTKRGQDVTLRCDPISSHATLYWYQQALGQGPEFLTYFNYEAQPDKSGLPSDRFSAERPEGSISTLTIQRTEQRDSAMYRCASSLTAYSGDTQYFGPGTRLTVL.

The gene calls are TRBV30 and TRBJ2-1; the D gene is possibly TRBD1 (5 bases). The CDR3 length is 14 residues. Germline V gene data show CDR1 as GTSNPN and CDR2 as SVGIG (reference sequence). V lost 3 bases and J 7 bases, leaving 16 bases between the germline ends. CDR3 DNA: TGTGCCTGGAGCCTGGGCCTTCCAGGGAATGAGCAGTTCTTC. It yields the protein CAWSLGLPGNEQFF.

This clone has only a few counts. The chain combines TRBV2 with TRBJ2-1, with D possibly matching TRBD1 (6 bases). The CDR3 has 16 amino acids. In germline, CDR1 is SNHLY, CDR2 FYNNEI. Trimming left V 6 bases short and J 4 bases short, with 19 bases between. The CDR3 DNA reads as TGTGCCAGCAGCGGGCCGGGACATTCTGATTACAATGAGCAGTTCTTC. This gives the protein CASSGPGHSDYNEQFF.